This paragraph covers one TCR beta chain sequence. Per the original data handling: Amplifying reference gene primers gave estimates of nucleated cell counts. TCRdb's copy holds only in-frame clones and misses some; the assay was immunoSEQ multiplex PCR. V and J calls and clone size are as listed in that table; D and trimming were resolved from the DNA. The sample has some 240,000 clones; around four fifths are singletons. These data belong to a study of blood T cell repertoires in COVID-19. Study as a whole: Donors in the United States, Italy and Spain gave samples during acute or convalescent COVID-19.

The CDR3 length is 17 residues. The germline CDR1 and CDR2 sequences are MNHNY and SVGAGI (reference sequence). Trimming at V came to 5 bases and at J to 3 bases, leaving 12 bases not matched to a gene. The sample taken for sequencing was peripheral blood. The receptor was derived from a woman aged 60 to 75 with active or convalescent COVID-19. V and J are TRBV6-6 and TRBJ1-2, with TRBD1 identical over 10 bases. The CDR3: CASSPSTGGAIDYGYTF. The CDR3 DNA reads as TGTGCCAGCAGTCCGTCGACAGGGGGCGCGATCGACTATGGCTACACCTTC.